The clone carrying this TCR beta chain was observed a handful of times. The antigen remains unidentified. MiXCR was run by TCRdb on the 5' RACE reads, yielding one entry per CDR3 protein. The sample shows some 1,600,000 distinct CDR3 sequences, under 35% of them seen only once. The data were taken from a study of identical twins. Broader study findings: The study drew conclusions from cross-sectional statistical analysis, not from following the same donors. Models underpredicted monozygotic twin sharing of out-of-frame TCR alpha. Memory repertoires lacked the insertion deficit that abundant cord blood beta clonotypes showed.

Per the germline V gene, CDR1 is SQVTM and CDR2 is ANQGSEA. The CDR3 contains 14 residues. With 8 bases removed from V and 5 bases from J, the gap between germline ends came to 19 bases. Every sampled donor was Caucasian and healthy. The chain joins TRBV29-1 to TRBJ2-1; D is perhaps TRBD1 (7 bases). Sample: cord blood. The sequence was obtained from a newborn girl in good health. CDR3 amino acids: CSFQGGRGNNEQFF. The DNA for the CDR3 is TGCAGCTTTCAGGGGGGCAGGGGTAACAATGAGCAGTTCTTC.